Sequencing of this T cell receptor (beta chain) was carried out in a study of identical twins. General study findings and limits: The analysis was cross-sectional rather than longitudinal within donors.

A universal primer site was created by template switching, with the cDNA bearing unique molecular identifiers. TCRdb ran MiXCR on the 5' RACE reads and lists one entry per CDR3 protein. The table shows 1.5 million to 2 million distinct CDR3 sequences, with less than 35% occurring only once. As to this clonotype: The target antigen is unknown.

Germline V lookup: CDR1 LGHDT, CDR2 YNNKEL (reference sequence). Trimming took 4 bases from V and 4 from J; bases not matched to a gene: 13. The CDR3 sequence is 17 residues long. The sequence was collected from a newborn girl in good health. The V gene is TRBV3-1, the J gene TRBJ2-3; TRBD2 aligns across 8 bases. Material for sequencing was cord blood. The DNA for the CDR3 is TGTGCCAGCAGCCCGGGATACGCCGGGACTAGGCCAGATACGCAGTATTTT. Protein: CASSPGYAGTRPDTQYF.